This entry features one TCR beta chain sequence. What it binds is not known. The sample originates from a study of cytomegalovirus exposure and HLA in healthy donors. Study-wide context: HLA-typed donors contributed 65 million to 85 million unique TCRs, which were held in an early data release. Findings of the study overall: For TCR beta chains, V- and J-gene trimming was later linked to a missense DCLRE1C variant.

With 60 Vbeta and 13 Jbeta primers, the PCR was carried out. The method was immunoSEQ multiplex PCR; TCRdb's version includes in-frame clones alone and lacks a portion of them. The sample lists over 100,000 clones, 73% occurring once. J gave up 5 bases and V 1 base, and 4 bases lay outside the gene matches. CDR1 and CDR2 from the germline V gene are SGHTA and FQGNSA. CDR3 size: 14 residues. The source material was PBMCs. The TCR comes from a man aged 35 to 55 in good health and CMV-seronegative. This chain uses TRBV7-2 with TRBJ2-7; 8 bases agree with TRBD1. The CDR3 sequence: CASSLGPGGNEQYF. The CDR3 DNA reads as TGTGCCAGCAGCTTAGGCCCAGGGGGCAACGAGCAGTACTTC.